The T cell receptor beta chain described here comes from a study of identifying expanded T cells in peripheral blood. Trimming left V 6 bases short and J 2 bases short, with 12 bases between. The CDR3 extends over 14 amino acids. Germline CDR1 and CDR2: SNHLY and FYNNEI. No infections or other immune events were documented during collection. This clone has a single count. Profiled with immunoSEQ multiplex PCR; TCRdb holds only in-frame clones, not every one. The table lists fewer than 85,000 clones, almost 85% of them singletons, with roughly 18% in the top ten. This TCR was sampled from a person between 18 and 75 years old in good health. Sequencing was done on a sample of blood. The chain uses TRBV2 and TRBJ2-3; no definite D call. CDR3 bases: TGTGCCAGCAGCCCCGGATCTAACACAGATACGCAGTATTTT. Protein: CASSPGSNTDTQYF.